A single sample gave rise to the 21 T cell receptor beta chains below, sequenced in a study of T cell repertoires in aging, cancer and after chemotherapy. Multiplex touch-down PCR with TRB-A/B primers amplified rearranged V-D-J TRB sequences. TCRdb recomputed calls from the multiplex PCR reads with MiXCR, one row per CDR3 protein. Altogether about 12,000 distinct CDR3 sequences are present, 30% to 35% being singletons, with the ten largest covering 10%. Amplification of TCR beta used genomic DNA extracted from peripheral blood. The sample was blood. The source is a human donor in good health. The donor label of this sample is uncertain.

This clonotype was found a few times. The rearrangement links TRBV5-6 to TRBJ2-3, with 10 bases that match TRBD2. The CDR3 runs 16 residues. CDR1 and CDR2 (germline): SGHDT, YYEEEE. Trimming at V came to 4 bases and at J to 2 bases, leaving 7 bases not matched to a gene. CDR3 coding DNA: TGTGCCAGCAGCATCGGACTAGCGGCCGACACAGATACGCAGTATTTT. It specifies CASSIGLAADTDTQYF.

This clonotype was seen a few times. This chain joins TRBV6-1 and TRBJ2-7; 10 bases fit TRBD1. CDR1 and CDR2 (germline): MNHNS, SASEGT. V shed 5 bases, J shed 4 bases, and the junction held 8 bases outside the gene matches. CDR3 length: 15 residues. The CDR3 DNA sequence: TGTGCCAGCAGTTTCCGGACAGGGGGTATATACGAGCAGTACTTC. This codes for CASSFRTGGIYEQYF.

There are a few counts of this clonotype. The chain carries TRBV27 and TRBJ2-1, with a weak D call TRBD2 (5 bases). Germline CDR1 is MNHEY and CDR2 is SMNVEV (reference sequence). Trimming removed 8 bases at V and 3 bases at J, with 11 bases between. This CDR3 is 13 amino acids long. CDR3 in amino acids: CASYARDYNEQFF. CDR3 coding DNA: TGTGCCAGCTACGCGAGGGACTACAATGAGCAGTTCTTC.

By sample share, this clonotype is medium-sized (0.01 to 0.1%). The chain recombines TRBV6-1 with TRBJ2-3, with 12 bases identical to TRBD2. Germline-derived CDR1 and CDR2 are MNHNS and SASEGT. This CDR3 comprises 17 residues. With V trimmed by 0 bases and J by 5 bases, 6 bases remained unmatched. CDR3 coding DNA: TGTGCCAGCAGTGAAGCCCGGGCTAGCGGGGGGGGAGATACGCAGTATTTT. This codes for CASSEARASGGGDTQYF.

In nucleotides, the CDR3 is TGTGCCAGCTCATCCGGGACAGCGTCCTACGAGCAGTACTTC. This codes for CASSSGTASYEQYF. The chain joins TRBV18 to TRBJ2-7, with 7 bases aligning to TRBD1. This CDR3 is built from 14 residues. Germline CDR1 reads KGHSH; CDR2 reads LQKENI. J lost 1 base, V lost 5 bases, and 5 bases had no gene match.

The chain combines TRBV5-4 with TRBJ2-2; no clear D. The CDR3 contains 15 residues. Trimming pared 4 bases from V and 3 bases from J, leaving 13 bases between. Germline-derived CDR1 and CDR2 are SGHNT and YYREEE (reference sequence). The CDR3 DNA follows: TGTGCCAGCAGCCGCCCGGGTGGTGACACCGGGGAGCTGTTTTTT. This codes for CASSRPGGDTGELFF.

This clonotype appeared a single time. The CDR3 ends on some other residue instead of the conserved phenylalanine or tryptophan, so this is likely a read error. The chain's CDR3 is CASSLGHLANTIYL. The CDR3 DNA reads TGTGCCAGCAGCCTGGGACACCTGGCAAACACCATATATCTT. This chain links TRBV6-1 with TRBJ1-3; D may be TRBD1 (6 bases). The CDR3 has 14 amino acids. CDR1 and CDR2 (germline): MNHNS, SASEGT. Deletions cut 6 bases from V and 6 bases from J, with 15 bases between.

The V gene is TRBV6-1, the J gene TRBJ1-4; D gene unclear. Germline V gene sequence: CDR1 MNHNS, CDR2 SASEGT. The CDR3 has 15 amino acids. Deletions cut 4 bases from V and 3 bases from J, with 12 bases between. The CDR3 sequence: CASSGSRTPNEKLFF. In nucleotides, the CDR3 is TGTGCCAGCAGTGGAAGCAGGACCCCTAATGAAAAACTGTTTTTT.

This clonotype is judged medium-sized. The chain has TRBV18 and TRBJ1-2, with D hard to call. Germline V gene lookup returns CDR1 KGHSH and CDR2 LQKENI. This CDR3 is built from 13 residues. Trimming left V 1 base short and J 0 bases short, with 3 bases between. CDR3 coding DNA: TGTGCCAGCTCACCACGTGCTAACTATGGCTACACCTTC. It codes for CASSPRANYGYTF.

This clonotype was counted only a few times. The genes are TRBV15 and TRBJ1-1; D gene ambiguous. The CDR3 has 15 residues. Germline CDR1 reads LNHNV; CDR2 reads YYDKDF (reference sequence). Between the trimmed V and J ends, which lost 1 base and 5 bases, there was a span of 14 bases. CDR3 residues: CATSRATRVSTEAFF. Written as DNA, the CDR3 is TGTGCCACCAGCAGAGCCACTAGGGTTTCAACTGAAGCTTTCTTT.

This chain links TRBV6-4 with TRBJ2-1; TRBD2 agrees at 12 bases. Germline CDR1 MRHNA, CDR2 SNTAGT. This CDR3 contains 15 residues. V gave up 5 bases and J gave up 4 bases; unmatched junction bases: 3. The CDR3 DNA reads as TGTGCCAGCAGTAGACTAGCGGGGGAGTACAATGAGCAGTTCTTC. The encoded protein is CASSRLAGEYNEQFF.

This clonotype was recorded once. The CDR3 coding sequence is TGCGCCAGCCGGGATGGGGGGGACGAGCAGTACTTC. Its translation: CASRDGGDEQYF. The chain carries TRBV10-2 and TRBJ2-7, with TRBD2 matching 7 bases. Germline CDR1 is WSHSY and CDR2 is SAAADI. Trimming cost V 8 bases and J 5 bases; bases outside gene matches: 6. The CDR3 sequence is 12 residues long.

The chain uses TRBV6-2 or TRBV6-3 and TRBJ1-2; the D is unclear. Germline V gene sequence: CDR1 MNHEY, CDR2 SVGEGT. V lost 2 bases and J lost 6, with 16 bases in between. CDR3 length equals 15 residues. The CDR3, as DNA: TGTGCCAGCAGTTACCCCCCCGGCACCCGACATGGCTACACCTTC. It is translated as CASSYPPGTRHGYTF.

Within the sample, this clonotype is medium-sized. This chain uses TRBV29-1 with TRBJ2-1; 7 bases align to TRBD2. The V segment lost 6 bases and the J segment 2 bases; nucleotides outside the gene matches: 10. CDR1 is SQVTM, CDR2 ANQGSEA, per germline. The CDR3 consists of 15 residues. In nucleotides, the CDR3 is TGCAGCGTGGGAATTGGGGGGGGGGCCTACAATGAGCAGTTCTTC. Its translation: CSVGIGGGAYNEQFF.

This clonotype has more than one count but fewer than ten. The J gene is TRBJ1-1, the V gene TRBV27, with TRBD1 matching over 7 bases. V lost 5 bases, J lost 4 bases, and 4 bases stayed unmatched. There are 13 residues in the CDR3. CDR1 is MNHEY, CDR2 SMNVEV, per germline (reference sequence). CDR3 DNA sequence: TGTGCCAGCAGTATGACAGGGCGCACTGAAGCTTTCTTT. Amino acid sequence: CASSMTGRTEAFF.

This clonotype was observed a handful of times. The chain joins TRBV19 to TRBJ1-1; a weak D match, TRBD1 (5 bases). V gave up 3 bases and J gave up 1 base, with 6 bases separating them. The germline gives CDR1 LNHDA, CDR2 SQIVND (reference sequence). The CDR3 contains 13 residues. The DNA of the CDR3 is TGTGCCAGTAGTATGGGGCCGAACACTGAAGCTTTCTTT. This encodes CASSMGPNTEAFF.

The genes are TRBV27 and TRBJ2-1; TRBD2 agrees at 7 bases. The V segment lost 5 bases and the J segment 0 bases; nucleotides outside the gene matches: 4. The CDR3 loop spans 15 amino acids. Germline V gene lookup returns CDR1 MNHEY and CDR2 SMNVEV (reference sequence). The CDR3 protein is CASSPRLASYNEQFF. For the CDR3, the DNA is TGTGCCAGCAGTCCCCGACTAGCCTCCTACAATGAGCAGTTCTTC.

The CDR3 region has the DNA TGTGCCAGCAGTGTCACGGGTACGGGTGAAGCTTTCTTT. This sequence encodes CASSVTGTGEAFF. This chain connects TRBV25-1 to TRBJ1-1; D is uncertain. V dropped 4 bases and J dropped 7 bases, with 13 bases sitting between them. Per the germline V gene, CDR1 is MGHDK and CDR2 is SYGVNS. The CDR3 loop spans 13 amino acids.

This clonotype was recorded only once. A read error may be the cause here, since a much bigger clone is one base away. This chain uses TRBV30 with TRBJ2-6; D possibly uses TRBD1 or TRBD2 (6 bases each). The CDR3 sequence is 16 residues long. Germline V CDR1 and CDR2: GTSNPN, SVGIG (reference sequence). In DNA form, the CDR3 reads TGTGCCAGTAGTTGGGGGGCCCTCTCTGGGGCCAACGTCCAGACTTTC. Translated: CASSWGALSGANVQTF.

The chain joins TRBV6-4 to TRBJ2-3; 7 nucleotides match TRBD2. Trimming cost V 2 bases and J 4 bases; bases outside gene matches: 0. Germline CDR1 MRHNA, CDR2 SNTAGT. The CDR3 runs 13 residues. The CDR3 spells CASSDGGADTQYF. CDR3 DNA sequence: TGTGCCAGCAGTGACGGGGGGGCAGATACGCAGTATTTT.

Regarding this clonotype: One junction end disagrees with the germline gene, perhaps due to a read error. V is TRBV5-6 and J is TRBJ1-3, with 8 bases lining up with TRBD1. The CDR3 has 12 amino acids. CDR1 is SGHDT and CDR2 is YYEEEE in the germline V gene. Written as DNA, the CDR3 is TGCGCCAGTGGGACAGGTGGAAACACCATATATTTT. It translates to CASGTGGNTIYF.